The source of this T cell receptor (beta chain) is a study of CD8+CD57+ T cells in acquired aplastic anemia. Study background: 3 to 4 ug was the average amount of DNA from sorted CD4+ and CD8+ cells. In CD4+ cells, healthy donors produced an average of roughly 11 million reads.

The TCR beta profiling, which covered VDJ combination and CDR3 sequence, was carried out using genomic DNA as the template. TCRdb reanalysed the reads using MiXCR and keeps one entry per CDR3 protein. This sample carries about 180,000 distinct CDR3 sequences, around 45% of them seen once, and the ten largest clones take 2.5% to 3.5%. This CDR3 has 15 residues. Germline V lookup: CDR1 SGHRS, CDR2 YFSETQ. V was shortened by 3 bases and J by 4 bases, with 14 bases between the two germline ends. There are many counts of this clonotype. What it binds is unknown. Whole-study findings and limits: Found in both controls and patients were around 31 CD8+ CDR3 sequences. Patients and healthy controls showed no significant CD8+ Simpson's diversity difference.

The sequencing input was sorted CD4+, CD8+, or CD8+CD57+ T cells (not recorded which) from PBMCs. This receptor was obtained from a human donor in good health. The chain is built from TRBV5-1 and TRBJ2-1; tentatively, D is TRBD1 or TRBD2 (5 bases each). The CDR3 region is CASSSRQGAYNEQFF. CDR3 nucleotide sequence: TGCGCCAGCAGCTCCCGGCAGGGAGCGTACAATGAGCAGTTCTTC. Full variable domain (missing parts from reference TRBV5-1 and TRBJ2-1): KAGVTQTPRYLIKTRGQQVTLSCSPISGHRSVSWYQQTPGQGLQFLFEYFSETQRNKGNFPGRFSGRQFSNSRSEMNVSTLELGDSALYLCASSSRQGAYNEQFFGPGTRLTVL.